A single sample is the source of the 13 T cell receptor beta chains below, sequenced in a study of blood T cell repertoires in COVID-19. Profiled with immunoSEQ multiplex PCR; TCRdb holds only in-frame clones, not every one. The data hold 200,000 to 250,000 clones, with 70% to 90% observed a single time. The sequenced material came from peripheral blood. The receptors stem from a man in his forties or fifties with acute or convalescent COVID-19.

The chain joins TRBV27 to TRBJ2-7; 7 nucleotides agree with TRBD1. The CDR3 is 15 residues long. Germline V lookup: CDR1 MNHEY, CDR2 SMNVEV (reference sequence). V trimming: 6 bases; J trimming: 0 bases; junction bases outside the gene matches: 8. CDR3 DNA sequence: TGTGCCAGCAGCCGACAGGGACACCCCTCCTACGAGCAGTACTTC. Translated: CASSRQGHPSYEQYF.

The chain links TRBV7-8 to TRBJ2-5, with 7 nucleotides matching TRBD1. The CDR3 is 14 amino acids. The V and J ends lost 3 bases and 2 bases, in that order; junction bases with no gene match: 3. Per the germline V gene, CDR1 is SGHVS and CDR2 is FQNEAQ. This CDR3 reads CASSLGQRQETQYF. The CDR3 coding sequence is TGTGCCAGCAGCTTGGGACAGAGACAAGAGACCCAGTACTTC.

V gene TRBV2 combines with J gene TRBJ1-5, with D possibly being TRBD1 (6 bases). This CDR3 comprises 14 residues. Per germline, CDR1 SNHLY and CDR2 FYNNEI. The V end lost 4 bases, the J end lost 6 bases, and 13 bases lay between the germline ends. Written as DNA, the CDR3 is TGTGCCAGCAGTGGGGGAGGGGGTCCTCAGCCCCAGCATTTT. Protein sequence: CASSGGGGPQPQHF. The full variable domain, with the rest looked up from reference TRBV2 and TRBJ1-5, is EPEVTQTPSHQVTQMGQEVILRCVPISNHLYFYWYRQILGQKVEFLVSFYNNEISEKSEIFDDQFSVERPDGSNFTLKIRSTKLEDSAMYFCASSGGGGPQPQHFGDGTRLSIL.

J is TRBJ1-4 and V is TRBV27; 7 bases match TRBD1. Germline trimming cut 6 bases from V and 6 bases from J; bases unmatched to any gene: 10. This CDR3 is 15 amino acids long. Per germline, CDR1 MNHEY and CDR2 SMNVEV (reference sequence). The CDR3, as DNA: TGTGCCAGCAGGGCAACAGGGGTAGGGGATGAAAAACTGTTTTTT. Translating gives CASRATGVGDEKLFF.

The chain employs TRBV5-4 and TRBJ2-5; 8 bases align to TRBD1. V gave up 0 bases and J gave up 5 bases; unmatched junction bases: 9. Germline V gene data show CDR1 as SGHNT and CDR2 as YYREEE (reference sequence). The CDR3 is 16 residues long. The CDR3 DNA is TGTGCCAGCAGCTTGGCCGCAGGGGGCAGTCGGGAGACCCAGTACTTC. This encodes CASSLAAGGSRETQYF. The full variable domain, rest sourced from reference TRBV5-4 and TRBJ2-5, is ETGVTQSPTHLIKTRGQQVTLRCSSQSGHNTVSWYQQALGQGPQFIFQYYREEENGRGNFPPRFSGLQFPNYSSELNVNALELDDSALYLCASSLAAGGSRETQYFGPGTRLLVL.

The chain is built from TRBV4-1 and TRBJ2-3; 7 bases agree with TRBD2. Germline V lookup: CDR1 MGHRA, CDR2 YSYEKL. V was clipped by 1 base and J by 0 bases; unmatched bases: 4. This CDR3 is built from 16 residues. CDR3 sequence (DNA): TGCGCCAGCAGCCAAGCAAGCGGGGTCAGCACAGATACGCAGTATTTT. It encodes CASSQASGVSTDTQYF.

The chain uses TRBV6-5 and TRBJ1-2; D possibly corresponds to TRBD1 (5 bases). Per the germline V gene, CDR1 is MNHEY and CDR2 is SVGAGI. This CDR3 is built from 15 residues. Trimming removed 9 bases from V and 4 bases from J, with 21 bases in between. The CDR3, as DNA: TGTGCCAGTTCTCCGGAGTCGTGGGGCGGCTATGGCTACACCTTC. Translation gives CASSPESWGGYGYTF.

J is TRBJ1-4 and V is TRBV5-6, with 9 bases lining up with TRBD1. Germline loops: CDR1 SGHDT, CDR2 YYEEEE. Trimming cost V 2 bases and J 4 bases; bases outside gene matches: 9. This CDR3 is 17 amino acids long. The CDR3 DNA reads TGTGCCAGCAGCTTTTGGGACAGGGTAAGGGGTAATGAAAAACTGTTTTTT. Amino acid sequence: CASSFWDRVRGNEKLFF.

CDR3 sequence: CASTRLAGGPYNEQFF. The CDR3 coding sequence is TGTGCCAGTACCCGGCTAGCGGGGGGACCCTACAATGAGCAGTTCTTC. V usage is TRBV19 and J usage is TRBJ2-1; TRBD2 matches 11 bases. CDR1 and CDR2 (germline): LNHDA, SQIVND (reference sequence). The CDR3 length is 16 residues. Trimming took 7 bases from V and 2 from J; bases not matched to a gene: 7.

This clone was detected once. The rearrangement joins TRBV6-4 to TRBJ2-2, with 8 bases aligning to TRBD1. The CDR3 sequence is 15 residues long. V dropped 6 bases and J dropped 1; count of bases not matched to a gene: 4. Germline V gene lookup returns CDR1 MRHNA and CDR2 SNTAGT. CDR3 region: CASRDGQGNTGELFF. In DNA, the CDR3 is TGTGCCAGCAGAGATGGACAGGGGAACACCGGGGAGCTGTTTTTT.

The chain recombines TRBV2 with TRBJ1-6; TRBD1 matches 9 bases. The CDR3 covers 13 residues. V lost 7 bases, J lost 8 bases, and 3 bases stayed unmatched. The germline V gene encodes CDR1 SNHLY and CDR2 FYNNEI. CDR3 bases: TGTGCCAGCATTAGGACAGGGGATTCACCCCTCCACTTT. It codes for CASIRTGDSPLHF.

This rearrangement joins TRBV5-4 to TRBJ2-5; 9 nucleotides match TRBD1. The CDR3 totals 13 residues. The germline gives CDR1 SGHNT, CDR2 YYREEE (reference sequence). Trimming took 4 bases from V and 5 from J; bases not matched to a gene: 3. The CDR3 region is CASSEQGAETQYF. DNA of the CDR3: TGTGCCAGCAGCGAACAGGGGGCTGAGACCCAGTACTTC. Filled out from reference TRBV5-4 and TRBJ2-5, the complete variable domain reads ETGVTQSPTHLIKTRGQQVTLRCSSQSGHNTVSWYQQALGQGPQFIFQYYREEENGRGNFPPRFSGLQFPNYSSELNVNALELDDSALYLCASSEQGAETQYFGPGTRLLVL.

The chain combines TRBV5-1 with TRBJ2-3; 10 positions match TRBD2. Per germline, CDR1 SGHRS and CDR2 YFSETQ. V lost 4 bases to trimming and J lost 3 bases; unmatched junction nucleotides: 5. This CDR3 has 15 amino acids. CDR3 nucleotides: TGCGCCAGCAGCGCCTTACTAGCGGGGACAGATACGCAGTATTTT. Translated: CASSALLAGTDTQYF. The whole variable domain, filled in from reference TRBV5-1 and TRBJ2-3, reads KAGVTQTPRYLIKTRGQQVTLSCSPISGHRSVSWYQQTPGQGLQFLFEYFSETQRNKGNFPGRFSGRQFSNSRSEMNVSTLELGDSALYLCASSALLAGTDTQYFGPGTRLTVL.